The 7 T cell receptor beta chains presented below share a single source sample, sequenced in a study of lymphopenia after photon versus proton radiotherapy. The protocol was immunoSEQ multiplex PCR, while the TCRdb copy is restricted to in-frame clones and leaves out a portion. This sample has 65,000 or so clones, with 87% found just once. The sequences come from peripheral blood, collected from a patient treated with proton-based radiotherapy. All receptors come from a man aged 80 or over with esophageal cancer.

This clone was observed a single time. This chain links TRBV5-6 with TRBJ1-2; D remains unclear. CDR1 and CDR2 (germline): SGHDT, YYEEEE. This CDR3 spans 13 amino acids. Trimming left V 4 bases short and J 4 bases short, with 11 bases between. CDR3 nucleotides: TGTGCCAGCAGCCAAGGGATCCTCTATGGCTACACCTTC. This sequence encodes CASSQGILYGYTF.

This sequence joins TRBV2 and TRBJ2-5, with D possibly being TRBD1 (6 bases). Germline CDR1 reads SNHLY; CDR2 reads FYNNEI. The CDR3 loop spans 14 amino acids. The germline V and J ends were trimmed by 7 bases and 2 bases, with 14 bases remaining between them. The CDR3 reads CASTIQGRQETQYF. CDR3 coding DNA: TGTGCCAGCACCATACAGGGAAGACAAGAGACCCAGTACTTC.

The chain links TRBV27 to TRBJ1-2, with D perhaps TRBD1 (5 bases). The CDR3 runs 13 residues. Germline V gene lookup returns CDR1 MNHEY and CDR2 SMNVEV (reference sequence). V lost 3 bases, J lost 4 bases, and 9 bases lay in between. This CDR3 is CASSFGGFYGYTF. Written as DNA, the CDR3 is TGTGCCAGCAGTTTTGGGGGGTTCTATGGCTACACCTTC.

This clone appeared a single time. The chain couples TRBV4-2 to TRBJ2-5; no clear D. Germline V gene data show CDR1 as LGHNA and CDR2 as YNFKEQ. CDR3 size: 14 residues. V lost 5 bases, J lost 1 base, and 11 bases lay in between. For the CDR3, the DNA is TGTGCCAGCAGCTCTCAGGTGGTCCAAGAGACCCAGTACTTC. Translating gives CASSSQVVQETQYF.

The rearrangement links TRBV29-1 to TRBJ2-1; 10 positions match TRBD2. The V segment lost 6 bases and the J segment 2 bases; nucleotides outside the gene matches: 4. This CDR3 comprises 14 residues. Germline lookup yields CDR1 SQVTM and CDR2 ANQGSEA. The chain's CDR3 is CSVLAGVPYNEQFF. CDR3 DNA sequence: TGCAGCGTGCTAGCGGGAGTGCCCTACAATGAGCAGTTCTTC.

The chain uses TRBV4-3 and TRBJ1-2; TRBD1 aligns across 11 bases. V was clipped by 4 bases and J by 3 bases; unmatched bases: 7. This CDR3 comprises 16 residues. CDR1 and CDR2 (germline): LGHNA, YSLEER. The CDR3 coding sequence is TGCGCCAGCAGCCGCGGGGGACAGGGGGGTGACTATGGCTACACCTTC. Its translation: CASSRGGQGGDYGYTF.

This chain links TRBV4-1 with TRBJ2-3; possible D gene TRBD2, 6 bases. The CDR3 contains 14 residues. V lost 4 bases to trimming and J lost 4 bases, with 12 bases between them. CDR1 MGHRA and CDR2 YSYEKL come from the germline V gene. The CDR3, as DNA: TGCGCCAGCAGCCCGACGACTAGTCCAGATACGCAGTATTTT. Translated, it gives CASSPTTSPDTQYF.